This T cell receptor (beta chain) was observed in a study of blood T cell repertoires in COVID-19. Original data processing: For nucleated cells, counts were estimated from reference gene primer amplification. The repertoire was sequenced with immunoSEQ multiplex PCR; TCRdb's copy has only in-frame clones and lacks some. Clone size and the V and J calls come from that table; the DNA yielded D and trimming. The sample lists about 190,000 clones, roughly 78% occurring once. From germline, CDR1 is SGDLS and CDR2 YYNGEE. The ends were cut back, 1 base at V and 6 bases at J, with 17 bases in the middle. CDR3 length: 16 amino acids.

This clonotype was obtained from a woman of 80 years or more with active or convalescent COVID-19. The source material was peripheral blood. The chain links TRBV9 to TRBJ2-1; weak D call: TRBD1 (6 bases). This CDR3 reads CASSVSGQGRPNEQFF. The CDR3 nucleotides are TGTGCCAGCAGCGTATCTGGCCAGGGGAGACCCAATGAGCAGTTCTTC.